The 26 T cell receptor beta chains listed next were all sequenced from one sample in a study of CD8+CD57+ T cells in acquired aplastic anemia. CD8+CD57+ cell expansion had been shown by flow cytometry in patients chosen for sequencing. TCR beta VDJ and CDR3 profiles were obtained from a genomic DNA template. MiXCR was run by TCRdb on the reads, yielding one entry per CDR3 protein. The sample holds some 170,000 distinct CDR3 sequences; 71% are singletons and the top ten take approximately 42%. The sample was sorted CD4+, CD8+, or CD8+CD57+ T cells (not recorded which) from PBMCs. Receptors were obtained from a human donor with aplastic anemia.

J is TRBJ2-7 and V is TRBV3-1, with D perhaps TRBD2 (5 bases). Germline CDR1 is LGHDT and CDR2 is YNNKEL (reference sequence). The CDR3 loop spans 14 amino acids. Trimming pared 5 bases from V and 2 bases from J, leaving 13 bases between. This CDR3 reads CASSYGRGTYEQYF. The CDR3 DNA reads TGTGCCAGCAGCTACGGACGGGGTACCTACGAGCAGTACTTC.

The J gene is TRBJ2-5, the V gene TRBV20-1, with D uncertain. CDR1 and CDR2 (germline): DFQATT, SNEGSKA (reference sequence). V lost 3 bases, J lost 9 bases, and 17 bases lay in between. The CDR3 sequence is 13 residues long. CDR3 in DNA: TGCAGTGCTAGCGACAAGGAGTATCAGCCCCAGTACTTC. Protein sequence: CSASDKEYQPQYF.

In its sample, this clonotype was seen a few times. The genes are TRBV6-4 and TRBJ2-1, with 13 nucleotides matching TRBD2. The CDR3 runs 15 residues. J lost 8 bases, V lost 5 bases, and 6 bases had no gene match. From germline, CDR1 is MRHNA and CDR2 SNTAGT. CDR3 sequence (DNA): TGTGCCAGCAGTTCACTAGCGGGGGGGCCACATGAGCAGTTCTTC. Its translation: CASSSLAGGPHEQFF.

The V gene is TRBV15, the J gene TRBJ1-5; 11 positions agree with TRBD1. Germline trimming cut 1 base from V and 7 bases from J; bases unmatched to any gene: 6. From germline, CDR1 is LNHNV and CDR2 YYDKDF (reference sequence). The CDR3 totals 16 residues. This CDR3 is CATSRVGQGAGQPQHF. DNA for the CDR3: TGTGCCACCAGCAGAGTAGGACAGGGGGCCGGACAGCCCCAGCATTTT.

The chain joins TRBV2 to TRBJ1-1; D possibly corresponds to TRBD1 (6 bases). Trimming cost V 9 bases and J 2 bases, with 16 bases left between them. Germline V gene data show CDR1 as SNHLY and CDR2 as FYNNEI. The CDR3 covers 14 residues. DNA of the CDR3: TGTGCCAGTCAGGGGAGGGGTTATAACACTGAAGCTTTCTTT. Protein sequence: CASQGRGYNTEAFF.

This clonotype has only one observation. This sequence joins TRBV20-1 and TRBJ2-1; D perhaps matches TRBD2 (5 bases). The CDR3 contains 10 residues. V lost 7 bases and J 8 bases, leaving 9 bases between the germline ends. Germline V gene sequence: CDR1 DFQATT, CDR2 SNEGSKA (reference sequence). DNA for the CDR3: TGCAGTGACAGAGGGCATGAGCAGTTCTTC. As protein: CSDRGHEQFF.

This clonotype has more than one count but fewer than ten. This sequence joins TRBV6-5 and TRBJ2-5, with 7 bases fitting TRBD1. Looked up from germline, CDR1 is MNHEY and CDR2 is SVGAGI. V was pared by 6 bases and J by 0 bases, with 4 bases of the junction left unmatched. The CDR3 runs to 14 residues. The CDR3 loop reads CASSWDSNQETQYF. For the CDR3, the DNA is TGTGCCAGCAGCTGGGACAGCAACCAAGAGACCCAGTACTTC.

The J gene is TRBJ1-1, the V gene TRBV20-1, with D possibly TRBD1 on 5 matching bases. CDR1 is DFQATT, CDR2 SNEGSKA, per germline (reference sequence). CDR3 length: 13 amino acids. V lost 0 bases to trimming and J lost 1 base, with 6 bases between them. CDR3 coding DNA: TGCAGTGCTAGAGACGACAGGAACACTGAAGCTTTCTTT. This translates into CSARDDRNTEAFF.

The chain combines TRBV19 with TRBJ1-1; the D gene is possibly TRBD1 (5 bases). Trimming removed 6 bases at V and 4 bases at J, with 12 bases between. Germline V gene data show CDR1 as LNHDA and CDR2 as SQIVND (reference sequence). The CDR3 loop spans 13 amino acids. The CDR3 reads CASRRQFGTEAFF. For the CDR3, the DNA is TGTGCCAGTAGGCGACAGTTCGGCACTGAAGCTTTCTTT.

The V gene is TRBV7-9, the J gene TRBJ1-2; the D is unclear. Trimming cost V 4 bases and J 4 bases, with 13 bases left between them. The CDR3 loop spans 14 amino acids. Germline CDR1 SEHNR, CDR2 FQNEAQ (reference sequence). The CDR3 sequence: CASSYSLDSYGYTF. The CDR3, as DNA: TGTGCCAGCAGCTACTCTCTGGATTCCTATGGCTACACCTTC.

The V gene is TRBV19, the J gene TRBJ1-5; TRBD1 matches 7 bases. Trimming took 4 bases from V and 7 from J; bases not matched to a gene: 10. The CDR3 sequence is 15 residues long. Looked up from germline, CDR1 is LNHDA and CDR2 is SQIVND (reference sequence). The CDR3 nucleotides are TGTGCCAGTAGTAGCGGGACAGTCGGGCGACAGCCCCAGCATTTT. Encoded protein: CASSSGTVGRQPQHF.

Written as DNA, the CDR3 is TGTGCCACCAGTGACGGCAGGGCAGGTCCGATCTACGAGCAGTACGTC. The encoded protein is CATSDGRAGPIYEQYV. This sequence joins TRBV24-1 and TRBJ2-7; D perhaps matches TRBD1 (5 bases). CDR1 and CDR2 (germline): KGHDR, SFDVKD. The CDR3 runs 16 residues. The V gene lost 4 bases and the J gene lost 3 bases, with 18 bases spanning the gap.

On this clonotype: At one boundary the junction diverges from the germline segment, which might be a read error. This rearrangement joins TRBV29-1 to TRBJ2-1; D is ambiguous. CDR1 and CDR2 (germline): SQVTM, ANQGSEA. This CDR3 has 16 amino acids. The CDR3 is CSAAPPGQRSYNEQSF. The CDR3 DNA is TGCAGCGCCGCACCCCCCGGGCAACGATCTTACAATGAGCAGTCCTTC.

The V call is TRBV7-2, the J call TRBJ1-2; 9 bases align to TRBD1. CDR3 size: 15 residues. With V trimmed by 5 bases and J by 6 bases, 10 bases remained unmatched. The germline CDR1 and CDR2 sequences are SGHTA and FQGNSA. The CDR3 loop reads CASSPPGQGRHGYTF. The CDR3, as DNA: TGTGCCAGCAGCCCCCCCGGACAGGGGAGGCATGGCTACACCTTC. The whole variable domain, remainder taken from reference TRBV7-2 and TRBJ1-2, is GAGVSQSPSNKVTEKGKDVELRCDPISGHTALYWYRQSLGQGLEFLIYFQGNSAPDKSGLPSDRFSAERTGGSVSTLTIQRTQQEDSAVYLCASSPPGQGRHGYTFGSGTRLTVV.

The chain is built from TRBV24-1 and TRBJ1-5, with TRBD1 matching over 8 bases. With 4 bases clipped from V and 2 bases from J, the junction kept 6 bases outside the gene matches. The CDR3 sequence is 16 residues long. Germline V gene lookup returns CDR1 KGHDR and CDR2 SFDVKD. CDR3 amino acids: CATSDRLTGGNQPQHF. In DNA, the CDR3 is TGTGCCACCAGTGACCGGCTGACAGGGGGCAATCAGCCCCAGCATTTT.

The chain employs TRBV5-6 and TRBJ2-3, with 7 bases that match TRBD2. Germline-derived CDR1 and CDR2 are SGHDT and YYEEEE. V shed 2 bases and J 4 bases; nucleotides not matched to a gene: 10. This CDR3 spans 16 amino acids. The CDR3 DNA reads as TGTGCCAGCAGCTTAGTAAGCGGGATAGGCTCAGATACGCAGTATTTT. It yields the protein CASSLVSGIGSDTQYF.

With respect to this clonotype: No conserved phenylalanine or tryptophan is present at the end of the CDR3, so a read error is the likely explanation. The genes are TRBV10-3 and TRBJ1-2; 7 bases are shared with TRBD1. The ends lost 3 bases at V and 7 bases at J; junction bases unmatched: 8. Germline assignment: CDR1 ENHRY and CDR2 SYGVKD. This CDR3 spans 14 amino acids. The CDR3 sequence is CAISDDREVSGYTL. The CDR3 DNA reads as TGTGCCATCAGTGATGACAGGGAGGTGTCTGGCTACACCCTC.

This chain uses TRBV2 with TRBJ1-1; a weak D match, TRBD1 (6 bases). CDR3 length: 15 amino acids. Trimming pared 6 bases from V and 1 base from J, leaving 15 bases between. The germline V gene has CDR1 SNHLY and CDR2 FYNNEI. In nucleotides, the CDR3 is TGTGCCAGCAGCGAGGGGGGGGTGGGGAACACTGAAGCTTTCTTT. Its translation: CASSEGGVGNTEAFF.

V gene TRBV19 combines with J gene TRBJ1-4; tentative D call: TRBD1 (6 bases). This CDR3 has 13 residues. With 5 bases removed from V and 6 bases from J, the gap between germline ends came to 10 bases. Germline lookup yields CDR1 LNHDA and CDR2 SQIVND (reference sequence). Here the CDR3 DNA reads TGTGCCAGTAGTTCAACAGGGTATGAAAAACTGTTTTTT. It is translated as CASSSTGYEKLFF.

The chain has TRBV7-1 and TRBJ2-7, with D unclear. TRBV7-1 is filed as an ORF, its function uncertain. V dropped 5 bases and J dropped 4 bases, with 9 bases sitting between them. The CDR3 spans 12 residues. Here the CDR3 reads CASSAGVYEQYF. Here the CDR3 DNA reads TGTGCCAGCAGCGCAGGTGTGTACGAGCAGTACTTC.

The CDR3 loop reads CASQVWKQGTGELFF. CDR3 coding DNA: TGCGCCAGCCAGGTGTGGAAACAGGGAACCGGGGAGCTGTTTTTT. This chain uses TRBV5-1 with TRBJ2-2, with D perhaps TRBD1 (6 bases). V dropped 7 bases and J dropped 5 bases, with 18 bases sitting between them. This CDR3 is 15 amino acids long. CDR1 is SGHRS, CDR2 YFSETQ, per germline.

V usage is TRBV5-6 and J usage is TRBJ2-7; no definite D call. CDR3 length: 14 residues. CDR1 is SGHDT, CDR2 YYEEEE, per germline. V dropped 0 bases and J dropped 5 bases, with 12 bases sitting between them. CDR3 sequence (DNA): TGTGCCAGCAGCTTGGAGTTTAGAGGCGACGAGCAGTACTTC. Translation gives CASSLEFRGDEQYF.

A word on this clonotype: A junction end diverges from the germline sequence, so it may reflect a read error. The rearrangement joins TRBV20-1 to TRBJ1-1, with D possibly TRBD1 on 6 matching bases. Germline lookup yields CDR1 DFQATT and CDR2 SNEGSKA (reference sequence). The CDR3 runs to 10 residues. CDR3 amino acids: CGGGYPEAFF. CDR3 nucleotides: TGTGGGGGCGGGTACCCTGAAGCTTTCTTT.

This chain joins TRBV19 and TRBJ2-1; 10 bases map to TRBD2. The V gene end was trimmed by 6 bases and the J gene end by 5 bases; junction bases not matched to a gene: 7. The CDR3 is 15 amino acids. Germline CDR1 is LNHDA and CDR2 is SQIVND (reference sequence). The CDR3: CASRTLAGGDNEQFF. In nucleotides, the CDR3 is TGTGCCAGTAGGACATTAGCGGGGGGAGACAATGAGCAGTTCTTC.

This clonotype showed up just once. The CDR3 sequence: CAISVGNTGELFF. CDR3 coding DNA: TGTGCCATCAGTGTGGGGAACACCGGGGAGCTGTTTTTT. This chain links TRBV10-3 with TRBJ2-2; D is undetermined. The CDR3 has 13 residues. The germline V gene encodes CDR1 ENHRY and CDR2 SYGVKD. Trimming took 4 bases from V and 1 from J, leaving 4 bases between them.

This clonotype showed up just a few times. The genes are TRBV10-3 and TRBJ1-2; D call uncertain. Looked up from germline, CDR1 is ENHRY and CDR2 is SYGVKD. The CDR3 is made up of 15 amino acids. Trimming took off 0 bases at V and 0 bases at J, with 8 bases between the two ends. The CDR3 DNA reads as TGTGCCATCAGTGAGTCTGTACTAACTAACTATGGCTACACCTTC. It specifies CAISESVLTNYGYTF.